This TCR beta chain was identified in a study of shared clonotypes between healthy human individuals. The naive CD8 population came from CD45RO-negative cells selected for CCR7, without terminally differentiated effector memory CD45RA+ cells. None of the donors, who were healthy HIV-negative adults, had recently had acute infections or vaccinations. Turning to this clone: As yet, its antigen is unknown.

Profiled with immunoSEQ multiplex PCR; TCRdb holds only in-frame clones, not every one. The sample lists millions of clones; about 95% were seen once. Germline CDR1 is SGDLS and CDR2 is YYNGEE. This CDR3 has 15 residues. V lost 3 bases, J lost 4 bases, and 9 bases stayed unmatched. General study results and limits: Rarefaction showed sorted-subset sequencing was incomplete despite large depth. Generally, naive subsets (rather than memory subsets) showed larger estimated richness. The sharing of approximately 5.1% of naive CD4 clonotypes was seen across a handful of donors.

Sequencing input: naive CD8+ T cells sorted from blood. The origin of this receptor is a man between 18 and 29 years old in good health. The chain combines TRBV9 with TRBJ1-2; 7 bases match TRBD1. The CDR3 spells CASSANRDSFYGYTF. The CDR3, as DNA: TGTGCCAGCAGCGCGAACCGGGACAGTTTCTATGGCTACACCTTC. The variable domain in full, completed from reference TRBV9 and TRBJ1-2, reads DSGVTQTPKHLITATGQRVTLRCSPRSGDLSVYWYQQSLDQGLQFLIQYYNGEERAKGNILERFSAQQFPDLHSELNLSSLELGDSALYFCASSANRDSFYGYTFGSGTRLTVV.